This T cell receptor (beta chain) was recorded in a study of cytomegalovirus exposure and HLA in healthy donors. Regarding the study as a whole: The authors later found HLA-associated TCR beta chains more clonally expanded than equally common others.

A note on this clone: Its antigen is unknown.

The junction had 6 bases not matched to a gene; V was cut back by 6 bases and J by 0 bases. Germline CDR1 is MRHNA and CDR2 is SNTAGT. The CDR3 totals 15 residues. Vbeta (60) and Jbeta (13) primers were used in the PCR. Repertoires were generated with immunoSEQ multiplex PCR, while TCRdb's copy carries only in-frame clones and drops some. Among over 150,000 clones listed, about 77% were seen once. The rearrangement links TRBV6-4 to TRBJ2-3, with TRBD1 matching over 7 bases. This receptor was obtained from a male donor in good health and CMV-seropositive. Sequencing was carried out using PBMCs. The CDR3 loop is CASSYRGHSTDTQYF. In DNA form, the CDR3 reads TGTGCCAGCAGCTACAGGGGACATAGCACAGATACGCAGTATTTT.